The entry that follows covers one TCR beta chain sequence. Its antigen is not yet known. Per-nucleotide qualities are absent, and no much larger clonotype sits a single base away. This specimen comes from a study of T cells and copy number aberrations in small-cell lung cancer (dated by TCRdb to the early 2020s). Turning to the overall study: Whole-exome sequencing of the same tumor regions was paired with TCR repertoire sequencing so that T cell metrics could be related to mutations and copy number aberrations. Tumor TCR data were available for 17 to 20 patients, and TCR data from both tumor and normal tissue were available for roughly 15 patients.

The paper as a whole reports these results and caveats: The study was limited by a small sample size because surgical resection is uncommon in small-cell lung cancer, and the findings require validation. All specimens were formalin-fixed paraffin-embedded tissue, which is known to introduce sequencing artifacts. Compared with adjacent lung tissue, tumors showed lower T-cell density, richness and clonality, although the density difference was not significant.

The donors were limited-stage small-cell lung cancer patients whose surgical resection took place in Hangzhou, China, between 2008 and 2020. All donors were treated with upfront surgery without preoperative chemotherapy or radiotherapy, and immunotherapy was not given to any donor before or after surgery. In the sequenced cohort of some 18 patients, every patient was either a smoker or a heavy second-hand smoker. Adjacent normal lung was collected at least 2 cm from the tumor margin and was confirmed morphologically free of malignant cells by two pathologists. The study used multi-region TCR-beta sequencing of resected limited-stage small-cell lung cancers together with tumor-adjacent lung tissue to characterize T cell repertoire heterogeneity. The AllPrep DNA/RNA FFPE Kit (Qiagen) was used to extract genomic DNA from FFPE tissue. The immunoSEQ hsTCRB Kit was used with multiplexed V- and J-gene primers to amplify TCR-beta CDR3 regions from genomic DNA. Unique DNA barcodes were added in a second PCR, and the samples were pooled together with one negative control and one positive control. An Illumina MiSeq running a 150-cycle paired-end protocol was used to sequence the pooled TCR-beta libraries. The paper's data handling went like this. Raw sequencing data were processed by Adaptive Biotechnologies into a report with normalized, annotated TCR-beta repertoires. To compute T-cell density, TCR-beta templates were normalized to usable DNA, with usable DNA estimated through amplification of housekeeping genes. Clonality was defined as 1 minus Pielou's evenness, while richness was a count of unique rearrangements. TCRdb stores this immuneACCESS table with in-frame sequences only. Part of the clones is absent; in the studies checked, under half of the shortfall reflects unresolved V genes, and no reason is known for the rest. V, J and clone size reflect that table, while D and trimming were determined from the DNA. This sample lists roughly 7,600 clones; roughly four fifths were detected once. The ten largest clones take up 4.6% of the sample.

Sequences LGHNA (CDR1) and YNFKEQ (CDR2) are obtained from the germline V gene. Trimming removed 2 bases from V and 6 bases from J, leaving 11 bases between the germline ends. Counted from cysteine to phenylalanine, this CDR3 has 14 amino acids. The retained sequence is limited to the CDR3, 42 bases, with the frame set at the first base. Sequenced sample: normal tissue next to the tumor. The V and J segments used are TRBV4-2 and TRBJ2-1; TRBD2 is possibly the D segment (5 matching bases). The receptor was isolated from a woman in her 50s with small cell lung cancer. The CDR3 amino acid sequence is: CASSQSGVLNEQFF. The nucleotide sequence is TGTGCCAGCAGCCAAAGCGGAGTGCTCAATGAGCAGTTCTTC.